A selection of T cell receptor beta chains follows, all from one sample in a study of T cells in Graves' hyperthyroidism and ophthalmopathy. MiXCR, applied by TCRdb to the multiplex PCR reads, yields one record per CDR3 protein. Of a few hundred thousand distinct CDR3 sequences listed, approximately 15% are singletons. Sequenced: blood. Receptor source: a young woman with Graves' hyperthyroidism. The CDR3 runs from the conserved cysteine through the conserved F or W. A D gene is named only where the DNA matches it firmly. Clone size is shown for a subset of rows, as once, few, many or a class of expanded clone.

v_call: TRBV5-1; j_call: TRBJ2-1; clone_size: many; d_call: .; cdr3_aa: CASSFEGQFF; cdr3_nt: TGCGCCAGCAGCTTCGAGGGGCAGTTCTTC
v_call: TRBV5-1; j_call: TRBJ2-7; clone_size: many; d_call: TRBD1; cdr3_aa: CASSITGGPYEQYF; cdr3_nt: TGCGCCAGCAGCATTACAGGGGGTCCCTACGAGCAGTACTTC
v_call: TRBV2; j_call: TRBJ2-7; clone_size: many; d_call: .; cdr3_aa: CASRGSEGYEQYF; cdr3_nt: TGTGCCAGCAGGGGATCGGAGGGGTACGAGCAGTACTTC
v_call: TRBV2; j_call: TRBJ2-7; clone_size: few; d_call: TRBD2; cdr3_aa: CASSWWISGRASYEQYF; cdr3_nt: TGTGCCAGCTCGTGGTGGATCAGCGGGAGGGCCAGTTACGAGCAGTACTTC
v_call: TRBV7-3; j_call: TRBJ2-3; clone_size: few; d_call: .; cdr3_aa: CASSLIGTQPDTQYF; cdr3_nt: TGTGCCAGCAGCTTAATTGGGACCCAGCCAGATACGCAGTATTTT
v_call: TRBV11-2; j_call: TRBJ2-7; clone_size: many; d_call: .; cdr3_aa: CASSSRTEPYEQYF; cdr3_nt: TGTGCCAGCAGCTCGAGGACGGAACCCTACGAGCAGTACTTC
v_call: TRBV7-9; j_call: TRBJ2-3; clone_size: many; d_call: .; cdr3_aa: CASSPTGGGTDTQYF; cdr3_nt: TGTGCCAGCAGCCCCACCGGAGGGGGCACAGATACGCAGTATTTT
v_call: TRBV6-1; j_call: TRBJ1-4; clone_size: .; d_call: .; cdr3_aa: CASSRLGTSGEKLFF; cdr3_nt: TGTGCCAGCAGCAGATTAGGGACCTCCGGGGAAAAACTGTTTTTT
v_call: TRBV19; j_call: TRBJ2-5; clone_size: few; d_call: .; cdr3_aa: CASSIRPEGYQETQYF; cdr3_nt: TGTGCCAGTAGTATTCGGCCAGAAGGGTACCAAGAGACCCAGTACTTC
v_call: TRBV3-1; j_call: TRBJ2-5; clone_size: many; d_call: TRBD2; cdr3_aa: CASSQERAKAGVRETQYF; cdr3_nt: TGTGCCAGCAGCCAAGAAAGGGCTAAGGCGGGAGTTCGGGAGACCCAGTACTTC